This TCR beta chain was captured by sequencing in a study of monozygotic twins with inflammatory bowel disease. TCRdb reprocessed the 5' RACE reads, with one entry per CDR3 protein and no DNA. The sample totals about 300,000 distinct CDR3 sequences. This CDR3 spans 15 amino acids. From germline, CDR1 is LGHNA and CDR2 YSLEER. The sequence was collected from a human donor with ulcerative colitis or Crohn's disease, or a healthy co-twin of an affected twin (not recorded which). Sequenced: blood. The chain joins TRBV4-3 to TRBJ2-7; TCRdb calls TRBD1, which cannot be checked without DNA. CDR3 loop: CASSQERRGAYEQYF.